The entry below gives a single TCR beta chain sequence along with its context. The antigen is unknown. Germline values: CDR1 ENHRY, CDR2 SYGVKD. CDR3 length equals 17 residues. V was clipped by 6 bases and J by 4 bases; unmatched bases: 14. Unique molecular identifiers were carried by the TCR beta cDNA libraries. The yield from roughly 1 to 10 million T cells was 500,000 or so cDNA molecules in total. TCRdb recomputed calls from the PCR reads with MiXCR, one row per CDR3 protein. The sample comprises over 150,000 distinct CDR3 sequences, approximately 30% of which are singletons, and about 1.4% rests with the top ten. The record originates from a study of post-analysis software for immune sequencing data. Overall study context: Recorded subtypes: relapsing-remitting, secondary progressive, progressive-relapsing; some patients unannotated. Points from the study as a whole: Included in a set of about five TRBV segments more frequent in patients than controls were TRBV5-6, TRBV5-1 and TRBV20-1. Same-batch preparations were strongly co-clustered by F measure.

The chain has TRBV10-3 and TRBJ2-3; the match to TRBD2 covers 9 bases. Material for sequencing was blood. The sequence came from a girl under 18 with multiple sclerosis. The CDR3 reads CAIRPVEGGRGADTQYF. In DNA form, the CDR3 reads TGTGCCATCAGACCGGTCGAAGGCGGGAGGGGTGCAGATACGCAGTATTTT.